A selection of T cell receptor beta chains follows, all from one sample in a study of Ad26.COV2.S vaccination and SARS-CoV-2 variants. The assay was immunoSEQ multiplex PCR, and TCRdb's table has in-frame clones only and misses some. The data contain about 350,000 clones, roughly 91% of them singletons. This specimen consisted of peripheral blood, obtained in a trial of Ad26.COV2.S vaccine versus placebo. The receptors stem from a person between 18 and 65 years old who received the Ad26.COV2.S COVID-19 vaccine or a placebo. Each CDR3 is given with its conserved first and last residue. Fields, in order: D gene, clone size, J gene, V gene, CDR3 protein, CDR3 DNA. A D gene is named only where the DNA matches it firmly. Rows may omit the clone size; those that give it use once, few, many or a size class.

.,.,TRBJ1-1,TRBV30,CAWSVRVFTEAFF,TGTGCCTGGAGTGTCAGGGTGTTCACTGAAGCTTTCTTT
.,.,TRBJ2-7,TRBV2,CASSEIRGTYEQYF,TGTGCCAGCAGTGAGATCCGGGGGACCTACGAGCAGTACTTC
.,.,TRBJ1-1,TRBV4-1,CASSQDLGVLNTEAFF,TGCGCCAGCAGCCAAGATCTGGGGGTGTTGAACACTGAAGCTTTCTTT
.,.,TRBJ2-7,TRBV3-1/TRBV3-2,CASSPRDSSSYEQYF,TGTGCCAGCAGCCCCCGGGACTCCAGCTCCTACGAGCAGTACTTC
TRBD1,.,TRBJ2-7,TRBV5-1,CASSLTQGDGYEQYF,TGCGCCAGCAGCTTGACCCAGGGGGACGGGTACGAGCAGTACTTC
.,.,TRBJ2-3,TRBV6-5,CASRGKIEDTQYF,TGTGCCAGCAGGGGAAAAATTGAGGATACGCAGTATTTT
.,.,TRBJ1-1,TRBV12-5,CASGLGLKGEAFF,TGTGCTAGTGGTTTGGGCCTCAAAGGTGAAGCTTTCTTT
.,few,TRBJ2-7,TRBV7-2,CASSPGPSSYEQYF,TGTGCCAGCAGCCCCGGGCCGAGCTCCTACGAGCAGTACTTC
.,.,TRBJ1-2,TRBV11-2,CASSLDLEGLNYGYTF,TGTGCCAGCAGCTTAGATCTGGAGGGTCTGAACTATGGCTACACCTTC
.,once,TRBJ2-3,TRBV24-1,CATSDFQGGGPFGTQYF,TGTGCCACCAGTGATTTTCAGGGGGGAGGGCCGTTTGGTACGCAGTATTTT
.,.,TRBJ2-2,TRBV19,CASSIGGGRGTGELFF,TGTGCCAGTAGTATAGGGGGAGGACGGGGCACCGGGGAGCTGTTTTTT
TRBD1,.,TRBJ2-7,TRBV7-9,CASSHRDSPYEQYF,TGTGCCAGCAGCCACCGGGACAGCCCCTACGAGCAGTACTTC
TRBD2,.,TRBJ2-1,TRBV5-8,CASSLERGGSYNEQFF,TGTGCCAGCAGCTTGGAGCGGGGGGGCTCCTACAATGAGCAGTTCTTC
TRBD1,few,TRBJ1-6,TRBV7-3,CASSLADRGSPLHF,TGTGCCAGCAGCTTAGCGGACAGGGGTTCACCCCTCCACTTT
TRBD1,.,TRBJ1-5,TRBV24-1,CATSDRTGISNQPQHF,TGTGCCACCAGTGACAGGACAGGAATTAGCAATCAGCCCCAGCATTTT
TRBD2,.,TRBJ2-1,TRBV9,CASSVGMGEGPSSLSYNEQFF,TGTGCCAGCAGCGTAGGTATGGGGGAGGGCCCGTCGTCACTCTCCTACAATGAGCAGTTCTTC
TRBD2,.,TRBJ2-1,TRBV9,CASSVGSGLGDNEQFF,TGTGCCAGCAGCGTAGGTTCGGGACTAGGGGACAATGAGCAGTTCTTC